The rows below give T cell receptor beta chains drawn from one sample of a study of T cell repertoires in cytomegalovirus infection. Each CDR3 protein is one row after TCRdb ran MiXCR on the reads. The data contain about 190,000 distinct CDR3 sequences, 28% of them singletons. Sequencing was done on a sample of PBMCs. The receptors were sampled from a human donor in good health (CMV status not recorded). Some clones in this sample may be carry-over from other donors' samples. Each CDR3 is given with its conserved first and last residue.

TRBV7-8 CASSLDGPSTEAFF
TRBV28 CASSLFMSTGGLNTNTGELFF
TRBV19 CASTPAGESSYNEQFF
TRBV5-3 CARSFRDRSIFYNSPLHF
TRBV3-1 CASSRTDRGAGYTF
TRBV12-3/TRBV12-4 CASSHRLGRSYEQYF
TRBV28 CASSFLGPQETQYF
TRBV4-2 CASSQAIKGQQPQHF
TRBV5-1 CASRHEPSDYEQYF
TRBV7-3 CARFRDAGPGELFF
TRBV7-6 CASSLSLHGYEQYF
TRBV5-1 CASSYDRGRSDGYTF
TRBV12-3/TRBV12-4 CASSFGVASETRYTF
TRBV7-9 CASSAGQGEAGELFF
TRBV7-6 CASSSSPGVSNTEAFF
TRBV12-3/TRBV12-4 CASSLVTGEDREAFF
TRBV30 CAWSVAGNTEAFF
TRBV5-6 CASSFRTTNEKLFF
TRBV7-2 CASSVERGVTDTQYF
TRBV10-3 CAISDLRDDQYF
TRBV11-2 CASSFGGSTDTQYF
TRBV12-3/TRBV12-4 CASSSDRGTYGYTF
TRBV20-1 CSASGPPMVETQYF
TRBV5-1 CASSLELASGNTIYF
TRBV6-8 CASSHRDHYNEQFF
TRBV12-3/TRBV12-4 CASSLALGGGREKLFF
TRBV6-1 CASTRQANTEAFF
TRBV6-6 CASSPGPAGAELFF
TRBV7-2 CASSPGRTSYEPYF
TRBV7-8 CASSFTPQGGYNEQFF
TRBV4-3 CASSQDWAGTNSPLHF
TRBV4-1 CASSPRDRATGELFF
TRBV29-1 CSAFSGNTIYF
TRBV2 CASSLGQGTDGYTF
TRBV6-5 CASIGQGLGTEAFF
TRBV27 CASSPRGSGGKNIQYF
TRBV29-1 CSVGGLSTEAFF
TRBV20-1 CSARLTSYEQYF
TRBV11-2 CASSPTWGLGRATNEKLFF
TRBV15 CATSRAVNTEAFF
TRBV20-1 CSARPRQEGSGYTF
TRBV7-6 CASSLEVASGDNHNEQFF
TRBV7-2 CASSLPGATLGYEQYF
TRBV29-1 CSVIVPNQPQHF
TRBV20-1 CSAAPGLGQYYGYTF
TRBV7-9 CASCRGKDQPQHF